This entry is about one T cell receptor (beta chain). Amplified regions were TCR beta CDR3 sequences from RNA transcripts. With the HTBI primer set, the TCR CDR3 went through a first round of RT-PCR. TCRdb fed the multiplex PCR reads into MiXCR, producing one record per CDR3 protein. The table lists 360,000 or so distinct CDR3 sequences, less than 20% of them singletons, with roughly a sixth in the top ten. Patients with uncontrolled infections, other autoimmune diseases, pregnancy or lactation were excluded. Diagnostic assessment was based on clinical symptoms, serum thyroxine and TRAb, thyroid ultrasound and orbital computed tomography. Per germline, CDR1 SGHRS and CDR2 YFSETQ. The CDR3 covers 19 residues. V lost 0 bases and J lost 1; bases outside the gene matches: 8. The entry originates in a study of T cells in Graves' hyperthyroidism and ophthalmopathy.

The sequenced sample was blood. The V gene is TRBV5-1, the J gene TRBJ2-6; TRBD2 matches at 9 bases. This sequence originates from a woman in her 40s with Graves' ophthalmopathy. The CDR3 spells CASSLVSSGAISGANVLTF. As DNA, the CDR3 is TGCGCCAGCAGCTTGGTGTCTAGCGGGGCGATATCTGGGGCCAACGTCCTGACTTTC.